This T cell receptor (beta chain) was sequenced during a study of blood T cell repertoires in COVID-19. Looking at the study overall: The study drew acute and convalescent COVID-19 samples from the United States, Italy and Spain. The cDNA or gDNA used as material had been derived from T cells, B-cell-depleted T cells, or PBMCs.

Assay: immunoSEQ multiplex PCR; the TCRdb copy retains only in-frame clones and omits some. The data show around 150,000 clones, with about 86% seen just once and 3% to 4% held by the top ten. The ends lost 3 bases at V and 2 bases at J; junction bases unmatched: 6. Germline V CDR1 and CDR2: SGHNT, YYREEE (reference sequence). The CDR3 length is 15 residues. The receptor comes from a man aged 65 to 79 with acute or convalescent COVID-19. Source material: peripheral blood. The genes are TRBV5-4 and TRBJ1-1, with 8 bases matching TRBD1. For the CDR3, the DNA is TGTGCCAGCAGCTCTCTCGGACAGGGAAACACTGAAGCTTTCTTT. Translating gives CASSSLGQGNTEAFF. The whole variable domain, remainder taken from reference TRBV5-4 and TRBJ1-1, is ETGVTQSPTHLIKTRGQQVTLRCSSQSGHNTVSWYQQALGQGPQFIFQYYREEENGRGNFPPRFSGLQFPNYSSELNVNALELDDSALYLCASSSLGQGNTEAFFGQGTRLTVV.